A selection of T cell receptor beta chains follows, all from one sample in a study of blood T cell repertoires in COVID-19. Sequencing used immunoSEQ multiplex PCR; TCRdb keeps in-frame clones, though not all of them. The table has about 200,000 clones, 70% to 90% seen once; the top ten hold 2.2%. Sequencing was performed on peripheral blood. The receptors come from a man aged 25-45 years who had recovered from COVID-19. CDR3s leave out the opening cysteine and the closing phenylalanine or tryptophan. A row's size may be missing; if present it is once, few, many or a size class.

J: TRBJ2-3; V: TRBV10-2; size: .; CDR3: ASSESTSGPGTQY
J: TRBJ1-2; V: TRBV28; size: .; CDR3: ATVQGSSGYT
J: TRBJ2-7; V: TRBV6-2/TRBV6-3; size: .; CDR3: ASSPGGASDEQY
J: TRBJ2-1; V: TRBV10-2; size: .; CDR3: ASGRAHNEQF
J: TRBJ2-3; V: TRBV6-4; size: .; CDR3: ASSDRQGSDTQY
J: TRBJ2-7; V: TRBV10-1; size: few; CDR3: ASISKRQASAEQY
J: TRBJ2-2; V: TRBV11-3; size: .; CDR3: ASSPLAENTGELF
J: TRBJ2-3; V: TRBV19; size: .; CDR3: ASSGGATDTQY
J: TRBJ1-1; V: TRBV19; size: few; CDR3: ASSTQTGFSEAF
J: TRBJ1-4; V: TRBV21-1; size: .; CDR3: ASSKIGSGFGEKLF
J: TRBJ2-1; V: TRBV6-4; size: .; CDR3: ASSPTGTSGEEEQF
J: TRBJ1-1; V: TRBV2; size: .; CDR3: ASSTPQEPEAF
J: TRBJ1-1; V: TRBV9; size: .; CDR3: ASSVGGLGKAF
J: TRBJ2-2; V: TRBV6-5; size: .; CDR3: ASSRDINTGELF
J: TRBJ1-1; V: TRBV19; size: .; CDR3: ASSIGSRGLNTEAF
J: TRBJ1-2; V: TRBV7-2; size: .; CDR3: ASSLRRGGSYGYT
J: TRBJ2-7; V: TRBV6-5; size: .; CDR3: ASSYGGDHYEQY
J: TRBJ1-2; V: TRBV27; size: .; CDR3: ASSSPSRQGVGGGYT
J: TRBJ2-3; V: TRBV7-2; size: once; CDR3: ASSPRLAGGGTDTQY
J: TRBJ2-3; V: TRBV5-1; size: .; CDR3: ASSSSAGLAGTDTQY
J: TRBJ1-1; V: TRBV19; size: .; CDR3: ASSTLRPEAF
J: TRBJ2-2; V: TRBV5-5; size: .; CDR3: ASSRGTSGGPYTGELF